Sequencing of this TCR beta chain was carried out in a study of spatial heterogeneity in lung cancer. Documented time point: blood at routine non-recurrence follow-up after resection. Whole RNA was taken from tumor, nontumor lung or frozen PBMC; it was then sequenced unsorted. CDR3 size: 14 residues. Deletions cut 3 bases from V and 6 bases from J, with 11 bases between. CDR1 and CDR2 from the germline V gene are ENHRY and SYGVKD. TCRdb independently ran MiXCR on the 5' RACE reads; one entry per CDR3 protein. The table has approximately 70,000 distinct CDR3 sequences, about 8.2% seen once. Here the sequenced sample was PBMCs, taken at follow-up. This receptor was identified in a female donor with early-stage non-small cell lung cancer. The chain carries TRBV10-3 and TRBJ2-2; perhaps TRBD1 as D (6 bases). For the CDR3, the DNA is TGTGCCATCAGTGATTCCAGGGGTTCCGGGGAGCTGTTTTTT. The encoded protein is CAISDSRGSGELFF.